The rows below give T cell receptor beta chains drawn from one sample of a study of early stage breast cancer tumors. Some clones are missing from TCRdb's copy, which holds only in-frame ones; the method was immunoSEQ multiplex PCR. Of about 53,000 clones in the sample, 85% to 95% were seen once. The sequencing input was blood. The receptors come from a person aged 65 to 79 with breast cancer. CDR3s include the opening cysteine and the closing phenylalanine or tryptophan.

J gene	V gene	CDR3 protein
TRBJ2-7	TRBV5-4	CASRGGLSYEQYF
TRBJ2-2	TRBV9	CASSPTGANTGELFF
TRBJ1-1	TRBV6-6	CASRPIEGAGEAFF
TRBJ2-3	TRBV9	CASRGSTDTQYF
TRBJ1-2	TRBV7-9	CASSLTGTYGYTF
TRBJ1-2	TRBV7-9	CASSLGTYGYTF
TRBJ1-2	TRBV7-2	CASSSPFNYGYTF
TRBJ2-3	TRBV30	CAWSVKQGVADTQYF
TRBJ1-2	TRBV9	CASSDNRANYGYTF
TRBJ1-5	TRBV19	CASRDGRNQPQHF
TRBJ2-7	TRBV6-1	CASQTGGVSYEQYF
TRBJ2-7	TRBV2	CASCIAGAPYEQYF
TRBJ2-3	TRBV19	CASKGLARETDTQYF
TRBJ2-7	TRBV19	CASNPTSGGSYEQYF
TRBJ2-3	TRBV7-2	CASSLEGPSGGARDTQYF
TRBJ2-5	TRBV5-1	CASSSSPGRETQYF
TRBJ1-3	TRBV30	CAWSVQGNTIYF
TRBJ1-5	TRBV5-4	CASSEQGAWGNQPQHF
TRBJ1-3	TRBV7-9	CASSLEFWAPGNTIYF
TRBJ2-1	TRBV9	CASSVSYRVVLGEQFF
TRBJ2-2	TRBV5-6	CASSSEKNREYDTGELFF
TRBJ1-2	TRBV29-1	CSVDPFGQGAAGYTF
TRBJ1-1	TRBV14	CASSPSQGSTEAFF
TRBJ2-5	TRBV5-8	CASSDRQGQETQYF
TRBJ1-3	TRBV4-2	CASSQGDGGGNTIYF
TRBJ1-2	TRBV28	CASTHGQGPYGYTF
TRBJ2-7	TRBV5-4	CASSFGADRPYEQYF